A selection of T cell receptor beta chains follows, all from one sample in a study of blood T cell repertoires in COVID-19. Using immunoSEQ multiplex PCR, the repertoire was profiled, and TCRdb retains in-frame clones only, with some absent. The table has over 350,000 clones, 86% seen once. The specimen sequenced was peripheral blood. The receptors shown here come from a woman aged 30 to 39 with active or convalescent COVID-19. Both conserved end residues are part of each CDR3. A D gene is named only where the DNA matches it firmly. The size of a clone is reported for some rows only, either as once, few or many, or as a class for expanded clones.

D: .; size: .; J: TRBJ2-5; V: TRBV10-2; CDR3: CASSAGEETQYF; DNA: TGCGCCAGCAGTGCGGGGGAAGAGACCCAGTACTTC
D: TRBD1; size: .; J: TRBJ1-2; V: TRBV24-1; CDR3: CATSDSMRDRVGWNYGYTF; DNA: TGTGCCACCAGTGACTCAATGAGGGACAGGGTAGGATGGAACTATGGCTACACCTTC
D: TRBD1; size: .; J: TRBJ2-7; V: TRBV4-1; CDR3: CASSHGTGDREQYF; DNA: TGCGCCAGCAGCCATGGGACAGGGGATCGCGAGCAGTACTTC
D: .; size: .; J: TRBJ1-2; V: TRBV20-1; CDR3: CSAGSDYGYTF; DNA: TGCAGTGCCGGTTCGGACTATGGCTACACCTTC
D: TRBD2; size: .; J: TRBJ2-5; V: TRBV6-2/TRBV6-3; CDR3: CASSYERGRETQYF; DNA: TGTGCCAGCAGTTATGAGCGGGGGCGAGAGACCCAGTACTTC
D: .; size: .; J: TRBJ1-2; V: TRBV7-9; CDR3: CASSLEAGMYGYTF; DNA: TGTGCCAGCAGCTTAGAGGCAGGGATGTATGGCTACACCTTC
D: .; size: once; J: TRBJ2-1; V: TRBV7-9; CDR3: CASSLGGVHEQFF; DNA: TGTGCCAGCAGCTTAGGGGGGGTCCATGAGCAGTTCTTC
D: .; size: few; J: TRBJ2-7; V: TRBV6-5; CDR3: CASSSLLGAYEQYF; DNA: TGTGCCAGCAGTTCTCTCTTGGGGGCTTACGAGCAGTACTTC
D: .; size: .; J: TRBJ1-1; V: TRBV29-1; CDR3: CSVTVTITEAFF; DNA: TGCAGCGTTACCGTAACAATCACTGAAGCTTTCTTT
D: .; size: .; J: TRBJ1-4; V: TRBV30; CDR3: CAWRRNQGKLFF; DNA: TGTGCCTGGAGGAGGAATCAGGGGAAACTGTTTTTT
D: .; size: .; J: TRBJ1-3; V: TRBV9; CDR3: CASSGGSSGNTIYF; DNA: TGTGCCAGCAGCGGCGGGAGCTCTGGAAACACCATATATTTT
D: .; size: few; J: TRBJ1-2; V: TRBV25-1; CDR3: CASRGGGANYGYTF; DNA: TGTGCCAGCAGGGGTGGTGGGGCAAACTATGGCTACACCTTC
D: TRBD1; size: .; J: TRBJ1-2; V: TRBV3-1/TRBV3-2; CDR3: CASSQATGSYGYTF; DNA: TGTGCCAGCAGCCAAGCGACAGGGAGCTATGGCTACACCTTC
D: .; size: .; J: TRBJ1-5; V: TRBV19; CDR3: CASSIAYHLHNQPQHF; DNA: TGTGCCAGTAGTATAGCCTACCACCTTCACAATCAGCCCCAGCATTTT
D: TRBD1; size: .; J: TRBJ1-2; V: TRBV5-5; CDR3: CASSYGQGPNYGYTF; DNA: TGTGCCAGCAGCTACGGACAGGGCCCTAACTATGGCTACACCTTC
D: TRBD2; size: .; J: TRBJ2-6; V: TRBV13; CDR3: CASSNLAGGRFSSGANVLTF; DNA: TGTGCCAGCAGCAATCTAGCGGGAGGGCGATTTTCCTCTGGGGCCAACGTCCTGACTTTC
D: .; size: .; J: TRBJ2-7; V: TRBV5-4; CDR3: CASSLGGGNSYEQYF; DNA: TGTGCCAGCAGCTTGGGGGGCGGGAACTCCTACGAGCAGTACTTC
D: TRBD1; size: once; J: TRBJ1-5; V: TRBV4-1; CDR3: CASSLTGGNGQPQHF; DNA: TGCGCCAGCAGCCTCACAGGGGGCAATGGTCAGCCCCAGCATTTT
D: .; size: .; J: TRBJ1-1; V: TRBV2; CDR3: CASRGETGVNTEAFF; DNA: TGTGCCAGCAGAGGAGAGACAGGAGTGAACACTGAAGCTTTCTTT
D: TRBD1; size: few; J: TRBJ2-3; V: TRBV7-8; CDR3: CASSRQGGTDTQYF; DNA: TGTGCCAGCTCTCGTCAGGGGGGCACAGATACGCAGTATTTT
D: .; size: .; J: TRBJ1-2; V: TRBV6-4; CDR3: CASRSNYGYTF; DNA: TGTGCCAGCAGGTCAAACTATGGCTACACCTTC
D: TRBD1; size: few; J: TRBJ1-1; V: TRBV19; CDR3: CASSILDRATEAFF; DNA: TGTGCCAGTAGTATATTAGACAGGGCCACTGAAGCTTTCTTT
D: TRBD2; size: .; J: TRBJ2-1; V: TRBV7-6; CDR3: CASSLGLAGFSSYNEQFF; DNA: TGTGCCAGCAGCTTGGGACTAGCGGGGTTCTCCTCCTACAATGAGCAGTTCTTC
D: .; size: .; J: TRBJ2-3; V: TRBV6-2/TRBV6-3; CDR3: CASSFKTGHLSTDTQYF; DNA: TGTGCCAGCAGTTTCAAGACTGGCCATCTGAGCACAGATACGCAGTATTTT
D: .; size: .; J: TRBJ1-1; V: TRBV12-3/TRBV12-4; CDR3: CASSKDRNTEAFF; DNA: TGTGCCAGCAGTAAGGACAGGAACACTGAAGCTTTCTTT
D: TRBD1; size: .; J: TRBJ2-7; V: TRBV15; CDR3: CATSIRTGGGYEQYF; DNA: TGTGCCACCAGCATAAGAACAGGGGGCGGCTACGAGCAGTACTTC
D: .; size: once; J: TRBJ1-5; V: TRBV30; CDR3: CAWSERGVLGQPQHF; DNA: TGTGCCTGGAGCGAACGGGGGGTATTGGGACAGCCCCAGCATTTT
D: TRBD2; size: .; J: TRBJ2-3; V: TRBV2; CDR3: CASSASGPTDTQYF; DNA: TGTGCCAGCAGTGCTAGCGGACCCACAGATACGCAGTATTTT
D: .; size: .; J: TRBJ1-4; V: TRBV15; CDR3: CATSLRQASTNEKLFF; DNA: TGTGCCACCAGCCTACGACAGGCCAGCACTAATGAAAAACTGTTTTTT
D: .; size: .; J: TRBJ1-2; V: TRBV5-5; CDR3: CASSLDRVSYGYTF; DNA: TGTGCCAGCAGCTTGGACAGGGTTTCCTATGGCTACACCTTC